These 10 T cell receptor beta chains came from one sample sequenced in a study of shared clonotypes between healthy human individuals. Clones were sequenced by immunoSEQ multiplex PCR, and TCRdb holds only the in-frame ones, with some missing. The sample lists roughly 500,000 clones, 95% to 97% occurring once. The sequenced sample consisted of naive CD4+ T cells sorted from blood. Sample subset: CD45RA+ positively selected. The receptors were sampled from a woman in her thirties in good health.

The J gene is TRBJ2-2, the V gene TRBV13; D uncertain. Germline CDR1 is PRHDT and CDR2 is FYEKMQ (reference sequence). The V and J ends lost 4 bases and 4 bases respectively, with 4 bases between them. The CDR3 sequence is 12 residues long. The CDR3 loop reads CASSSLTGELFF. CDR3 bases: TGTGCCAGCAGCTCCCTCACCGGGGAGCTGTTTTTT.

The genes are TRBV30 and TRBJ1-2; no firm D call. V shed 0 bases and J shed 8 bases, with 10 bases lying between them. Germline values: CDR1 GTSNPN, CDR2 SVGIG (reference sequence). The CDR3 loop spans 12 amino acids. For the CDR3, the DNA is TGTGCCTGGAGTGTATCGGCTGGCGGCTACACCTTC. Amino acid sequence: CAWSVSAGGYTF.

V and J are TRBV7-2 and TRBJ1-1; D not resolved. CDR3 length: 13 residues. Trimming cost V 2 bases and J 3 bases, with 7 bases left between them. The germline gives CDR1 SGHTA, CDR2 FQGNSA. The CDR3 DNA sequence: TGTGCCAGCAGCTTATGGAGGGACACTGAAGCTTTCTTT. Amino acid sequence: CASSLWRDTEAFF. Based on the CDR3 plus reference TRBV7-2 and TRBJ1-1, the full variable domain is GAGVSQSPSNKVTEKGKDVELRCDPISGHTALYWYRQSLGQGLEFLIYFQGNSAPDKSGLPSDRFSAERTGGSVSTLTIQRTQQEDSAVYLCASSLWRDTEAFFGQGTRLTVV.

V usage is TRBV4-2 and J usage is TRBJ2-7; a possible D gene is TRBD2 (5 bases). This CDR3 region has 16 residues. Trimming took off 0 bases at V and 2 bases at J, with 14 bases between the two ends. Germline V gene sequence: CDR1 LGHNA, CDR2 YNFKEQ. DNA of the CDR3: TGTGCCAGCAGCCAAGATTTAGACGGGGAAACCTACGAGCAGTACTTC. Translating gives CASSQDLDGETYEQYF.

The table lists this clone with a few counts. The rearrangement links TRBV25-1 to TRBJ2-7; tentatively, D is TRBD1 or TRBD2 (5 bases each). The germline V and J ends were trimmed by 11 bases and 3 bases, with 11 bases remaining between them. Germline V gene lookup returns CDR1 MGHDK and CDR2 SYGVNS. The CDR3 sequence is 11 residues long. CDR3 sequence reads: CARGTGYEQYF. DNA for the CDR3: TGTGCCCGAGGGACGGGCTACGAGCAGTACTTC.

The chain links TRBV4-1 to TRBJ2-7; 12 bases are a match to TRBD1. This CDR3 has 16 amino acids. With V trimmed by 1 base and J by 7 bases, 8 bases remained unmatched. Germline V gene data show CDR1 as MGHRA and CDR2 as YSYEKL. CDR3 region: CASSQAAGQGAREQYF. CDR3 coding DNA: TGCGCCAGCAGCCAAGCCGCGGGACAGGGGGCGCGGGAGCAGTACTTC.

The sample holds one count of this clone. The chain is built from TRBV7-6 and TRBJ2-7; a weak D match, TRBD2 (5 bases). Looked up from germline, CDR1 is SGHVS and CDR2 is FNYEAQ. The CDR3 contains 13 residues. Trimming shortened V by 5 bases and J by 4 bases, and 12 bases separated the two germline ends. In DNA, the CDR3 is TGTGCCAGCAGCCGGGGTGGTAGGTACGAGCAGTACTTC. This codes for CASSRGGRYEQYF.

V usage is TRBV28 and J usage is TRBJ2-2; D is possibly TRBD1 or TRBD2 (5 bases each). Per germline, CDR1 MDHEN and CDR2 SYDVKM. CDR3 length: 15 residues. Trimming left V 6 bases short and J 4 bases short, with 15 bases between. The CDR3 bases are TGTGCCAGCAGCACCCAGGGAGTGGGCACCGGGGAGCTGTTTTTT. This translates into CASSTQGVGTGELFF. Together with reference TRBV28 and TRBJ2-2, the CDR3 gives the full variable domain: DVKVTQSSRYLVKRTGEKVFLECVQDMDHENMFWYRQDPGLGLRLIYFSYDVKMKEKGDIPEGYSVSREKKERFSLILESASTNQTSMYLCASSTQGVGTGELFFGEGSRLTVL.

This chain connects TRBV5-1 to TRBJ2-5; no definite D call. The J call is uncertain, as TRBJ2-7 better fits the DNA end. CDR3 length: 14 amino acids. The germline V gene encodes CDR1 SGHRS and CDR2 YFSETQ. The CDR3 DNA reads TGCGCCAGCAGCTTGGTTCCTTCGTCCTACGAGCAGTACTTC. Its protein product is CASSLVPSSYEQYF.

The V and J genes are TRBV4-1 and TRBJ1-2, with D possibly TRBD1 on 5 matching bases. CDR3 length: 14 residues. Trimming cost V 2 bases and J 5 bases, with 12 bases left between them. Per germline, CDR1 MGHRA and CDR2 YSYEKL. This chain's CDR3 is CASSQPGAGYGYTF. In nucleotides, the CDR3 is TGCGCCAGCAGCCAACCTGGGGCAGGTTATGGCTACACCTTC.